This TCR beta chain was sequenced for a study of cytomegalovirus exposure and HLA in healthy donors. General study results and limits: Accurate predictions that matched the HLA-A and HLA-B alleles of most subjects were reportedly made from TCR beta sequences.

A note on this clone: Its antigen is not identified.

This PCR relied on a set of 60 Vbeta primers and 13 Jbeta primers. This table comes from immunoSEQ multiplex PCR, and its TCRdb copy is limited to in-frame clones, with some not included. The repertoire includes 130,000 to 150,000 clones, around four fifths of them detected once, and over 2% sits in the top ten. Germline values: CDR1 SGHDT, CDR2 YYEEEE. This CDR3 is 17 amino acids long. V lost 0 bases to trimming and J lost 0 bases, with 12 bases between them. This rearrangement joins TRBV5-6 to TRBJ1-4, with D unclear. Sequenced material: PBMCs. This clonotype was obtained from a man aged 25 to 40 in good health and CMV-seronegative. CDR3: CASSLGREPTTNEKLFF. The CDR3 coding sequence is TGTGCCAGCAGCTTGGGGAGGGAACCCACAACTAATGAAAAACTGTTTTTT.